The present entry profiles one T cell receptor (beta chain) with its context. This clone was observed a few times. Its antigen is not yet known. Qualities for individual bases were not recorded, and no much larger clone is one base off. From cysteine to phenylalanine, the CDR3 is 15 amino acids long. Just CDR3 DNA is preserved here, 45 bases in frame from base 1. V gives up 0 bases and J gives up 14 bases, and the segment between their germline ends measures 19 bases. The germline V gene (reference sequence) provides CDR1 MNHEY and CDR2 SMNVEV. This sample stems from a study of cytomegalovirus exposure and HLA in healthy donors (dated by TCRdb to 2016 to 2017). About the investigation overall: An earlier analysis of roughly 630 of the donors reported more than 250 Gb of sequence data and some 100 million unique TCR beta sequences from about 179 million T cells. Around 300 gigabases of sequencing data and roughly 90 million unique TCR sequences were included in an early release covering over 600 HLA-typed donors. Of the roughly 400 genotyped donors, over 65% fell in the genetic ancestry cluster associated with self-reported Caucasian donors. The study was designed to test whether signatures of past pathogen exposure could be identified by cataloging public T cell receptors. The study profiled the T cell repertoires of hundreds of subjects by immunosequencing and related them to cytomegalovirus serostatus. A separate validation cohort of more than 100 different subjects was used in addition to the 666-subject first cohort. High-throughput TCR immunosequencing, statistical association of individual TCRs with disease status, and machine learning were combined to predict cytomegalovirus infection status. A later analysis re-analyzed previously published TCR beta repertoires from 600 to 850 donors and added high-resolution HLA genotyping to study TCR occurrence patterns. In the later analysis, no new phenotypic data were used to find candidate immune exposures; instead, reliance was placed on TCR beta sequences and their occurrence across donors. An earlier analysis of some 500 of the donors applied high-throughput TCR beta sequencing to assess whether each TCR beta V gene segment acted as functional or pseudogenic. Alongside the repertoire data, information on donor age, sex, ethnicity and CMV serostatus was compiled. Genome-wide SNP genotypes for about 60% of the roughly 670 donors were used in a later genetic analysis, which treated that subset as a discovery cohort. Every repertoire in the discovery cohort had been generated on one and the same sequencing platform. Both class I and class II loci were covered by HLA typing, at four-digit resolution. Typing coverage varied by locus: roughly 629-640 donors for A, B, C, DRB1 and DQB1; more than 500 for DQA1; 606 for DPA1; 450 to 480 for DPB1. Several DR-DQ haplotypes were handled as single units for association and clustering because linkage in the cohort was strong. On average, about 240,000 unique TCR beta nucleotide sequences were sequenced per donor among 398 genotyped donors of the cohort, with around 19% of those sequences being non-productive. The investigation overall reported the following: Because HLA typing was missing for some donors at each locus, association tests included only the typed subset. The classifier was reported to diagnose cytomegalovirus status with high specificity and sensitivity in both the original cohort and the validation cohort. In an earlier analysis of several hundred of the donors, most TCR beta V segments were observed in productive rearrangements about 90% or about 30% of the time, broadly matching IMGT annotations. A cluster of highly shared sequence variants was judged likely to represent a technical artifact of the sequencing pipeline. Across donors, most TCR sequences were observed very rarely, whereas some public TCRs were present in many individuals. The only immune exposure information available for the cohort was CMV serostatus. This cohort had only TCR beta chains sequenced, and the lack of alpha or paired-chain data limited which features could be detected. Sequencing depth was assumed to be roughly uniform across donors in the presence/absence analyses, though that assumption may not hold. Three of the identified cytomegalovirus-associated TCR beta chains were confirmed in vitro to be specific for cytomegalovirus antigens. In a later analysis, the rate of TCR association differed among HLA loci, with DRB1 alleles having the most associated TCRs and HLA-C alleles having the fewest. Because counts were too low, roughly 17 rarely observed V segments, including chromosome 9 orphons, were left out of the earlier analysis of some 640 of the donors. An association between a missense DCLRE1C variant and V-gene and J-gene trimming of TCR beta chains was found in a later genetic analysis and replicated in an independent cohort. Compared with equally common non-associated chains, HLA-associated TCR beta chains in a later analysis were more clonally expanded and had lower generation probabilities. The 87-base-pair reads could not distinguish some IMGT-functional V segments, including TRBV6-2 and TRBV6-3, so those segments were excluded. When HLA alleles, especially DR and DQ, strongly co-occurred, TCR associations were difficult to assign to individual alleles. In the study, some 160 TCR beta chains were listed as associated with cytomegalovirus. The authors suggested that the approach could potentially be generalized to other disease states and immunological phenotypes. Most CMV-associated TCR beta chains appeared to be HLA-restricted in a later analysis, and the HLA associations seemed to be driven largely by CMV exposure. A later analysis associated 15,000 to 20,000 TCR beta sequences with specific HLA alleles at a false discovery rate of 0.05. Several of the top co-occurrence clusters appeared to be linked to parvovirus B19, influenza, CMV and Epstein-Barr virus, according to a later analysis. A later genetic analysis reported fewer N-insertions in productive TCRs among donors in an Asian-associated ancestry cluster than the approximately 700-donor mean. A further reported finding was that TCR beta sequences accurately predicted the HLA-A and HLA-B alleles for most subjects in the first cohort. Correlated functional status among segregating V segments might be attributable to linkage disequilibrium, but an unknown experimental factor could not be ruled out.

Library method: the immunoSEQ multiplex PCR assay. For the multiplex PCR, a mixture combining 60 forward primers for TCR Vbeta segments and 13 reverse primers for TCR Jbeta segments was used. Amplification of the CDR3 region of rearranged TCR beta genes was performed with a multiplex PCR assay on genomic DNA. On the Illumina HiSeq System, the amplified TCR beta libraries were sequenced as 87-base-pair reads. As for how the authors treated the data: A later analysis counted around 72 million unique TCR beta chains across the 640 or so repertoires, and around 12 million of these chains were shared by at least two donors. Raw reads were error-corrected and collapsed into unique sequences with a nearest-neighbor algorithm that merged closely related sequences to remove PCR and sequencing errors. V, D and J gene segments were assigned by aligning CDR3 sequences to IMGT reference sequences. For a sequence to be retained, a match of at least six nucleotides was required to both a V gene segment and a J gene segment. A rearrangement counted as productive if the CDR3 had no stop codons and remained in frame with V and J, and every other rearrangement counted as non-productive. Following IMGT convention, CDR3 was defined as the stretch from the second conserved V-encoded cysteine up to the conserved J-encoded phenylalanine. Sequences without an unambiguous match to a single V gene segment were excluded from the earlier analysis of several hundred of the donors. In an earlier analysis of approximately 550 of the donors, V segments were called functional above 56.7% productive rearrangements and were called segregating when the between-donor standard deviation exceeded 5%. To diagnose cytomegalovirus status from the catalog of TCR beta chain sequences, a statistical classification framework was built. In a later analysis, V and J genes were assigned by comparing TCR nucleotide sequences against IMGT/GENE-DB human TR gene sequences. In a later analysis, CDR3 sequences and most-parsimonious VDJ recombination scenarios were assigned using the TCRdist pipeline. In a later analysis, each TCR beta chain was defined by its CDR3 amino acid sequence together with its V-gene family, and reads without a unique V-gene family were excluded. As a way to deal with suspected cross-contamination and a sequencing artifact, a later analysis dropped over 550 nucleotide sequences that were highly shared and had low generation probability. For each public chain, a later analysis derived a clonal expansion index from normalized ranks of inferred template counts within each repertoire. A later analysis computed generation probabilities with a VDJ recombination model fitted to out-of-frame rearrangements, and checked the results against IGoR. A later analysis scored TCR-TCR, TCR-HLA and TCR-CMV co-occurrence with hypergeometric tests, applying a repertoire-size bias correction to TCR pairs. False discovery rates were estimated in a later analysis by permuting HLA or CMV assignments 20 times. A later analysis grouped co-occurring TCRs with DBSCAN, adding TCRdist sequence similarity when clustering within HLA-allele-positive subsets. Co-occurrence clustering excluded repertoires with fewer than 30,000 or more than 120,000 public chains, plus five with anomalous nucleotide sharing. TCRdb carries this immuneACCESS record with in-frame sequences only. Its versions omit some clonotypes, under half of them owing to an unresolved V gene in the studies checked, with the rest unexplained. D and trimming were read from the DNA, whereas the V and J calls and clone size are those reported in that table. Across this sample there are 150,000 to 200,000 clones, with 78% seen only once. The ten biggest clones cover 4.5% to 7.5% of the sample.

The cohort was made up of around 720 healthy bone marrow donors. All cohort members were sampled while nominally healthy, although unrecorded immune exposures were likely present. The donor was CMV seropositive and was included in the group of about 290 seropositive cohort members. A peripheral blood sample was collected from each donor, and TCR beta sequencing was performed on peripheral blood mononuclear cells. Genomic DNA extraction from the blood cell samples was performed with the Qiagen DNeasy Blood Extraction Kit. This clonotype originated in a woman in her 30s in good health and CMV-seropositive. The rearranged segments are TRBV27 and TRBJ1-4; there is no confident call for the D gene. Sequenced: PBMCs. At the DNA level, the sequence is TGTGCCAGCAGTTTATCAAAGGCCGGTTCGTCAGGTCTGTTTTTT. Its translation is CASSLSKAGSSGLFF.